This T cell receptor beta chain was captured by sequencing in a study of a mutant IDH1 vaccine in newly diagnosed glioma. As for the study in general: First vaccine doses came 4-6 weeks after radiotherapy alone, or with temozolomide cycles. Patients' prior therapy spanned radiotherapy, temozolomide, or both; most underwent both.

The time point denotes: week 11, during vaccination. It was 300 ug of mutant IDH1 20-mer peptide that made up each vaccine dose, given with topical imiquimod. In every donor, the tumor was a new WHO grade 3 or 4 IDH1-mutant, ATRX-lost astrocytoma. Method: immunoSEQ multiplex PCR; TCRdb's copy keeps in-frame clones and lacks some. The repertoire holds about 21,000 clones, with approximately 89% as singletons. This clone appeared a single time. Its antigen is still unknown. The receptor comes from a middle-aged woman with glioma. The source was PBMCs, collected from a glioma patient whose treatment included an IDH1 peptide vaccine.

Here the CDR3 DNA reads TGTGCCAGCAGCGATGAGCCGGGCCCCTCTCCGTATAGCAATCAGCCCCAGCATTTT. It is translated as CASSDEPGPSPYSNQPQHF. This rearrangement joins TRBV9 to TRBJ1-5; unclear D gene. This CDR3 region has 19 residues. V lost 3 bases, J lost 0 bases, and 22 bases lay in between. CDR1 is SGDLS and CDR2 is YYNGEE in the germline V gene.